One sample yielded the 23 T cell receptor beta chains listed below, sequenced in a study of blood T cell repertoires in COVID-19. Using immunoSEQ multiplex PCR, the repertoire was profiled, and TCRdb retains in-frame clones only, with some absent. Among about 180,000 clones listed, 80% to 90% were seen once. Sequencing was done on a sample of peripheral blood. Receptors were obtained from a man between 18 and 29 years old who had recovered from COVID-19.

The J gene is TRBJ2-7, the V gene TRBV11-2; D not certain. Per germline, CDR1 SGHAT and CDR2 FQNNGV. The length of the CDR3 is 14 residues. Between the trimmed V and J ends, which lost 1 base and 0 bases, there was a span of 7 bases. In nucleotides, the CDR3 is TGTGCCAGCAGCTTAGGTCCCTCCTCCTACGAGCAGTACTTC. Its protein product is CASSLGPSSYEQYF. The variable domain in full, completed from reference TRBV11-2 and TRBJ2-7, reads EAGVAQSPRYKIIEKRQSVAFWCNPISGHATLYWYQQILGQGPKLLIQFQNNGVVDDSQLPKDRFSAERLKGVDSTLKIQPAKLEDSAVYLCASSLGPSSYEQYFGPGTRLTVT.

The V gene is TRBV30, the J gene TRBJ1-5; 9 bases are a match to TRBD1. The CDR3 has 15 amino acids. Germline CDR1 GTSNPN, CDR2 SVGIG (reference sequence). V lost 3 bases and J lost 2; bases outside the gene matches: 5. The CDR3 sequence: CAWSPDRGGNQPQHF. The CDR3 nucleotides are TGTGCCTGGAGCCCGGACAGGGGTGGCAATCAGCCCCAGCATTTT. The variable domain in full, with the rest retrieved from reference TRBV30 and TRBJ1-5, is SQTIHQWPATLVQPVGSPLSLECTVEGTSNPNLYWYRQAAGRGLQLLFYSVGIGQISSEVPQNLSASRPQDRQFILSSKKLLLSDSGFYLCAWSPDRGGNQPQHFGDGTRLSIL.

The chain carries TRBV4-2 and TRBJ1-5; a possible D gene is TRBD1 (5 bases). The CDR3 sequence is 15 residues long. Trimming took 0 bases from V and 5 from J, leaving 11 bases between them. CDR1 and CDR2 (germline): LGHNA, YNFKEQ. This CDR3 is CASSQDLGGDQPQHF. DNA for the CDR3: TGTGCCAGCAGCCAAGACCTTGGAGGGGATCAGCCCCAGCATTTT.

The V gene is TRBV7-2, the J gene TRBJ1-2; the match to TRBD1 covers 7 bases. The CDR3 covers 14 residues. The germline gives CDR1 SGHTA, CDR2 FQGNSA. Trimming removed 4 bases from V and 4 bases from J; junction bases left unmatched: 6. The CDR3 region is CASSSQTGTYGYTF. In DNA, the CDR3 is TGTGCCAGCAGCTCTCAGACAGGGACCTATGGCTACACCTTC.

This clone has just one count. The CDR3 DNA is TGTGCCAGTAGTGGACAGAAGGGCGGGGAGCTGTTTTTT. Its translation: CASSGQKGGELFF. The chain couples TRBV19 to TRBJ2-2, with D possibly TRBD1 on 6 matching bases. Germline values: CDR1 LNHDA, CDR2 SQIVND (reference sequence). CDR3 length: 13 residues. V was cut by 5 bases and J by 7 bases, with 11 bases left in between.

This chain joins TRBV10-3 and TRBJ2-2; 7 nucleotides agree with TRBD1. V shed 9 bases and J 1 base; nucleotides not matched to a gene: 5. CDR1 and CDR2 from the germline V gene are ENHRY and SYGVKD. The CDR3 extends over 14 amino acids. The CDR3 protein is CAMRGQMNTGELFF. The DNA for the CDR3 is TGTGCCATGAGGGGACAGATGAACACCGGGGAGCTGTTTTTT.

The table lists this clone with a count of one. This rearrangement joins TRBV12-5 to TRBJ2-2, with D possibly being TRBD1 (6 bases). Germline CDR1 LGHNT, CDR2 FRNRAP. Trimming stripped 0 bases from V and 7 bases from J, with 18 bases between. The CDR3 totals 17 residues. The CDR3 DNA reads TGTGCTAGTGGTTTGGTCAGGGGACCCGCTTTTGACGGGGAGCTGTTTTTT. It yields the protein CASGLVRGPAFDGELFF. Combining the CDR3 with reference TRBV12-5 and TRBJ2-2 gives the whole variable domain DARVTQTPRHKVTEMGQEVTMRCQPILGHNTVFWYRQTMMQGLELLAYFRNRAPLDDSGMPKDRFSAEMPDATLATLKIQPSEPRDSAVYFCASGLVRGPAFDGELFFGEGSRLTVL.

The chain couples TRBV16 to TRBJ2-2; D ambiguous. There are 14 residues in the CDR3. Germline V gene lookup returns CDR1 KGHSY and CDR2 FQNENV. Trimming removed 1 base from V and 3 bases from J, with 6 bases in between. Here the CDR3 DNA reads TGTGCCAGCAGCCAATTGGCGGACACCGGGGAGCTGTTTTTT. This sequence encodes CASSQLADTGELFF. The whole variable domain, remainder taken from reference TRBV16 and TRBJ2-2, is GEEVAQTPKHLVRGEGQKAKLYCAPIKGHSYVFWYQQVLKNEFKFLISFQNENVFDETGMPKERFSAKCLPNSPCSLEIQATKLEDSAVYFCASSQLADTGELFFGEGSRLTVL.

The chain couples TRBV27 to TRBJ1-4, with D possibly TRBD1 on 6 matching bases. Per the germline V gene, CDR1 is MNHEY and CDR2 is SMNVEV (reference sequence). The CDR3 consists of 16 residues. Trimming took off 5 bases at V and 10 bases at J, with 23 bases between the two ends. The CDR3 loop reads CASSLTQTGTKGKLFF. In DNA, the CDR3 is TGTGCCAGCAGTCTGACCCAGACAGGAACTAAAGGAAAACTGTTTTTT.

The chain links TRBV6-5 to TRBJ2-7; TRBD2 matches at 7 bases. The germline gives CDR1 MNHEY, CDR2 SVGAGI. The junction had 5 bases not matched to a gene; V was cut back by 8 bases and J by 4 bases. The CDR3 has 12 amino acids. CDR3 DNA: TGTGCCAGCTCCCTGGGGGGGTACGAGCAGTACTTC. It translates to CASSLGGYEQYF.

The CDR3 coding sequence is TGCGCCAGCAGCGAGATGGGGAAGGGAGCGGGCACTGAAGCTTTCTTT. As protein: CASSEMGKGAGTEAFF. The rearrangement links TRBV5-1 to TRBJ1-1; D is unresolved. CDR3 size: 16 residues. Germline V gene lookup returns CDR1 SGHRS and CDR2 YFSETQ. V lost 4 bases and J 4 bases, leaving 20 bases between the germline ends.

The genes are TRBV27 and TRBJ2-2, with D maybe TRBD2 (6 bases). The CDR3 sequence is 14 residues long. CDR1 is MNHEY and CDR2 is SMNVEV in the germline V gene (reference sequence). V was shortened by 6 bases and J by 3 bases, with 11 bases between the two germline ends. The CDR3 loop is CASRLAGYTGELFF. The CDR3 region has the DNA TGTGCCAGCAGGCTGGCGGGGTACACCGGGGAGCTGTTTTTT.

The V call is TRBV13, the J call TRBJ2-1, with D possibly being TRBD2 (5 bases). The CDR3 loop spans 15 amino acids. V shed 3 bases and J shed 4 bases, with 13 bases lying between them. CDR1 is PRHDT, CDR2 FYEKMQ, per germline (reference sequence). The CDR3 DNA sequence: TGTGCCAGCAGCTTTCTCGGGGAAGGGTACAATGAGCAGTTCTTC. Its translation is CASSFLGEGYNEQFF.

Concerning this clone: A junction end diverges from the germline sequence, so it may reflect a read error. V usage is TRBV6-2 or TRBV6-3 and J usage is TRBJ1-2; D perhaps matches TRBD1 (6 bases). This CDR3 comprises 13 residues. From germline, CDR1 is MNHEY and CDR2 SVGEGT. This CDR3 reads CASSPGALPGHIF. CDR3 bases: TGTGCCAGCAGTCCAGGTGCTTTACCGGGACACATCTTC.

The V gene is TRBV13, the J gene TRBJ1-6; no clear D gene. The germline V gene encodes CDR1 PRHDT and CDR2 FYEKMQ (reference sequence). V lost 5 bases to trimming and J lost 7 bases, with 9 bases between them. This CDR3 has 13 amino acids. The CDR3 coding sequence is TGTGCCAGCAGCCTTAACAGAAATTCACCCCTCCACTTT. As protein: CASSLNRNSPLHF.

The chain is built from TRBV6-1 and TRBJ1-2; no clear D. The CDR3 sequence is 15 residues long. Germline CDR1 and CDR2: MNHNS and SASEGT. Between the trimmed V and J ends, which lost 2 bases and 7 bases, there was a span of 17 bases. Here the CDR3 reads CASSELSPPVSGYTF. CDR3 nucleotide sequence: TGTGCCAGCAGTGAACTCTCTCCCCCGGTTAGTGGCTACACCTTC.

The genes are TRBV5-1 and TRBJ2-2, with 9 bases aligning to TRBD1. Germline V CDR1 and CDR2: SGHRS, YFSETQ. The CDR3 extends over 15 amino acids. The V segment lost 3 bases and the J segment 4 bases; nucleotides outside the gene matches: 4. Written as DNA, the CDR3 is TGCGCCAGCAGCTCGGACAGGGGCCTCACCGGGGAGCTGTTTTTT. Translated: CASSSDRGLTGELFF.

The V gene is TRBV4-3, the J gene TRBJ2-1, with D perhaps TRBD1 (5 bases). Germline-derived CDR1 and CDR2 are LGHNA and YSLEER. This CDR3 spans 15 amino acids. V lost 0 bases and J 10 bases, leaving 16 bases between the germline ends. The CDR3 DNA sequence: TGCGCCAGCAGCCAAGATTTCCTCCAGGGCAACGAGCAGTTCTTC. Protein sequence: CASSQDFLQGNEQFF.

The CDR3 is CASSIFGQYNEQFF. The CDR3 nucleotides read TGTGCCAGTAGTATATTCGGACAGTACAATGAGCAGTTCTTC. This rearrangement joins TRBV19 to TRBJ2-1, with D possibly being TRBD1 (6 bases). V shed 2 bases and J shed 4 bases, with 9 bases lying between them. The CDR3 is 14 amino acids. Looked up from germline, CDR1 is LNHDA and CDR2 is SQIVND (reference sequence). The variable domain in full, with the rest retrieved from reference TRBV19 and TRBJ2-1, is DGGITQSPKYLFRKEGQNVTLSCEQNLNHDAMYWYRQDPGQGLRLIYYSQIVNDFQKGDIAEGYSVSREKKESFPLTVTSAQKNPTAFYLCASSIFGQYNEQFFGPGTRLTVL.

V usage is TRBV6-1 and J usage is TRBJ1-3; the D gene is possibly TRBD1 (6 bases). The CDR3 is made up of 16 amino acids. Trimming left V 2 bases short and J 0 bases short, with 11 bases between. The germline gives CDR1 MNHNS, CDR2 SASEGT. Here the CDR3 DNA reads TGTGCCAGCAGTGAAACCCGGACAGTCTCTGGAAACACCATATATTTT. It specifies CASSETRTVSGNTIYF.

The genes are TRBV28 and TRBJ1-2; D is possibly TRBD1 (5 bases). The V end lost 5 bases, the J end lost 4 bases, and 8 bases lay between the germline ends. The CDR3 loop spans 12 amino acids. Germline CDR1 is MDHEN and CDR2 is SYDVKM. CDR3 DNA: TGTGCCAGCAGTACAGGATTCTATGGCTACACCTTC. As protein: CASSTGFYGYTF.

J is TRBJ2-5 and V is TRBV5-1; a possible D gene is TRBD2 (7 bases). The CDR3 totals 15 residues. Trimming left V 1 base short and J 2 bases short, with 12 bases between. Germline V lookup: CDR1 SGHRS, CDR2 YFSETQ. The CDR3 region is CASSLRGGPQETQYF. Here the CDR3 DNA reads TGCGCCAGCAGCTTGAGGGGGGGGCCGCAAGAGACCCAGTACTTC.

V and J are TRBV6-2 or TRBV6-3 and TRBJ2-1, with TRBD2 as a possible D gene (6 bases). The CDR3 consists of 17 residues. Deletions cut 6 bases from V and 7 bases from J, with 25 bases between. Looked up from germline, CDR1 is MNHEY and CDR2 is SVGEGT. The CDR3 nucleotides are TGTGCCAGCAGCCAGGAGGGCGGGACTCAGAGAAGAAATGAGCAGTTCTTC. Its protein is CASSQEGGTQRRNEQFF.